The 21 T cell receptor beta chains below were found in one sample sequenced in a study of blood T cell repertoires in COVID-19. Generated by immunoSEQ multiplex PCR, the TCRdb table keeps only in-frame clones and is missing some. The sample carries 40,000 to 45,000 clones, more than 90% recorded once. The source material was peripheral blood. These TCRs come from a human donor in a cohort sampled during active COVID-19.

The chain carries TRBV9 and TRBJ2-7; 7 bases agree with TRBD2. The CDR3 spans 15 residues. Germline V gene lookup returns CDR1 SGDLS and CDR2 YYNGEE. The ends lost 0 bases at V and 0 bases at J; junction bases unmatched: 3. The CDR3 spells CASSVAASGSYEQYF. CDR3 sequence (DNA): TGTGCCAGCAGCGTAGCTGCTAGCGGCTCCTACGAGCAGTACTTC.

The genes are TRBV6-5 and TRBJ2-2; 7 nucleotides agree with TRBD1. The CDR3 consists of 13 residues. V trimming: 6 bases; J trimming: 6 bases; junction bases outside the gene matches: 4. Germline V CDR1 and CDR2: MNHEY, SVGAGI. The CDR3 nucleotides are TGTGCCAGCAGGAACAGGGGCCCCGGGGAGCTGTTTTTT. Amino acid sequence: CASRNRGPGELFF.

The rearrangement joins TRBV10-1 to TRBJ1-5; weak D call: TRBD1 (6 bases). Trimming took 11 bases from V and 6 from J, leaving 23 bases between them. CDR3 length: 15 amino acids. From germline, CDR1 is WNHNN and CDR2 SYGVQD (reference sequence). For the CDR3, the DNA is TGCGCCCCTCGGCGGCCCACAGGGTCGATTCAGCCCCAGCATTTT. Encoded protein: CAPRRPTGSIQPQHF.

The genes are TRBV14 and TRBJ2-7, with a weak D call TRBD1 (6 bases). CDR3 length: 16 residues. The V gene's germline CDR1 is SGHDN and CDR2 FVKESK. V was clipped by 4 bases and J by 5 bases, with 21 bases between them. In DNA form, the CDR3 reads TGTGCCAGCAGCCCTGAACTACAGGGAATTATCGACGAGCAGTACTTC. It codes for CASSPELQGIIDEQYF.

The V call is TRBV4-1, the J call TRBJ2-1, with 13 bases matching TRBD2. V gave up 4 bases and J gave up 10 bases; unmatched junction bases: 22. The CDR3 is 20 amino acids. Per germline, CDR1 MGHRA and CDR2 YSYEKL. As DNA, the CDR3 is TGCGCCAGCAGCCGAATGACAACCTCCGGGACAACGGGACTAGCGGGGGAGCAGTTCTTC. This sequence encodes CASSRMTTSGTTGLAGEQFF.

The chain recombines TRBV19 with TRBJ1-5; 7 bases are shared with TRBD1. Per germline, CDR1 LNHDA and CDR2 SQIVND (reference sequence). This CDR3 has 15 amino acids. J was trimmed by 5 bases and V by 7 bases; bases with no gene match: 11. DNA for the CDR3: TGTGCCAGTAACCCGACAGGGTCGATCTATCAGCCCCAGCATTTT. Translated, it gives CASNPTGSIYQPQHF. The entire variable domain, with the rest obtained from reference TRBV19 and TRBJ1-5, is as follows: DGGITQSPKYLFRKEGQNVTLSCEQNLNHDAMYWYRQDPGQGLRLIYYSQIVNDFQKGDIAEGYSVSREKKESFPLTVTSAQKNPTAFYLCASNPTGSIYQPQHFGDGTRLSIL.

This clone was picked up one time. The genes are TRBV7-2 and TRBJ2-5; no clear D gene. Trimming shortened V by 2 bases and J by 1 base, and 8 bases separated the two germline ends. The CDR3 sequence is 14 residues long. Per the germline V gene, CDR1 is SGHTA and CDR2 is FQGNSA. In nucleotides, the CDR3 is TGTGCCAGCAGCTTATTCGGCGGCCAAGAGACCCAGTACTTC. Amino acid sequence: CASSLFGGQETQYF.

The rearrangement links TRBV6-5 to TRBJ1-1; D ambiguous. The CDR3 consists of 14 residues. V dropped 2 bases and J dropped 5 bases, with 12 bases sitting between them. Germline CDR1 is MNHEY and CDR2 is SVGAGI. The CDR3 is CASSYGVSGTEAFF. As DNA, the CDR3 is TGTGCCAGCAGTTACGGGGTCTCGGGAACTGAAGCTTTCTTT.

The V gene is TRBV7-6, the J gene TRBJ2-2, with TRBD2 identical over 11 bases. Germline-derived CDR1 and CDR2 are SGHVS and FNYEAQ. Trimming cost V 5 bases and J 0 bases; bases outside gene matches: 11. The CDR3 is 19 residues long. CDR3 nucleotide sequence: TGTGCCAGCAGCCTGCGGGCTAGCGGGGGGATTACGAACACCGGGGAGCTGTTTTTT. Its protein product is CASSLRASGGITNTGELFF.

The V and J genes are TRBV5-4 and TRBJ1-2; TRBD1 matches at 8 bases. The germline gives CDR1 SGHNT, CDR2 YYREEE (reference sequence). The CDR3 is 14 amino acids. Losses at the gene ends were 4 bases for V and 8 bases for J; bases not matched to a gene: 10. The CDR3 sequence: CASSPSGQGEGYTF. As DNA, the CDR3 is TGTGCCAGCAGCCCATCAGGACAGGGCGAGGGCTACACCTTC. Combining the CDR3 with reference TRBV5-4 and TRBJ1-2 gives the whole variable domain ETGVTQSPTHLIKTRGQQVTLRCSSQSGHNTVSWYQQALGQGPQFIFQYYREEENGRGNFPPRFSGLQFPNYSSELNVNALELDDSALYLCASSPSGQGEGYTFGSGTRLTVV.

The gene calls are TRBV15 and TRBJ2-7; TRBD1 might be the D (6 bases). The germline V and J ends were trimmed by 3 bases and 0 bases, with 6 bases remaining between them. Germline values: CDR1 LNHNV, CDR2 YYDKDF (reference sequence). The CDR3 is made up of 13 amino acids. The CDR3 protein is CATSRDSSYEQYF. The CDR3 DNA reads TGTGCCACCAGCAGGGACAGCTCCTACGAGCAGTACTTC. Drawing the rest from reference TRBV15 and TRBJ2-7, the complete variable domain is DAMVIQNPRYQVTQFGKPVTLSCSQTLNHNVMYWYQQKSSQAPKLLFHYYDKDFNNEADTPDNFQSRRPNTSFCFLDIRSPGLGDTAMYLCATSRDSSYEQYFGPGTRLTVT.

The chain carries TRBV6-5 and TRBJ2-1; 8 nucleotides align to TRBD2. From germline, CDR1 is MNHEY and CDR2 SVGAGI. The CDR3 runs 16 residues. The V segment lost 0 bases and the J segment 1 base; nucleotides outside the gene matches: 2. CDR3 coding DNA: TGTGCCAGCAGTTACTCAGCTAGCGGGTCCTACAATGAGCAGTTCTTC. Its protein product is CASSYSASGSYNEQFF.

The chain is built from TRBV28 and TRBJ1-4, with a tentative D call TRBD1 (5 bases). CDR3 length equals 15 residues. Between the trimmed V and J ends, which lost 5 bases and 7 bases, there was a span of 17 bases. Looked up from germline, CDR1 is MDHEN and CDR2 is SYDVKM. The CDR3: CASSGVGGTTEKLFF. The CDR3 coding sequence is TGTGCCAGCAGTGGGGTGGGGGGGACCACTGAAAAACTGTTTTTT.

Here the CDR3 DNA reads TGTGCCAGCAGCCCCGCGGGGGGGGCCAACGTCCTGACTTTC. Its translation: CASSPAGGANVLTF. The rearrangement uses TRBV7-8 and TRBJ2-6; possibly TRBD2 for D (6 bases). The ends were cut back, 5 bases at V and 4 bases at J, with 9 bases in the middle. This CDR3 contains 14 residues. Germline V lookup: CDR1 SGHVS, CDR2 FQNEAQ.

The genes are TRBV4-1 and TRBJ2-3, with TRBD1 matching over 8 bases. This CDR3 region has 15 residues. Germline CDR1 reads MGHRA; CDR2 reads YSYEKL. The V and J ends lost 4 bases and 1 base, in that order; junction bases with no gene match: 4. The CDR3: CASSPAGGRTDTQYF. The CDR3 coding sequence is TGCGCCAGCAGCCCGGCAGGGGGCCGCACAGATACGCAGTATTTT.

This chain links TRBV29-1 with TRBJ2-5; a possible D gene is TRBD2 (7 bases). Trimming took off 6 bases at V and 5 bases at J, with 13 bases between the two ends. Germline loops: CDR1 SQVTM, CDR2 ANQGSEA. This CDR3 has 12 amino acids. The CDR3 DNA sequence: TGCAGCGTGCAACAGGGAGGGGAGACCCAGTACTTC. This codes for CSVQQGGETQYF.

V gene TRBV5-5 combines with J gene TRBJ2-2; unclear D gene. The V end lost 7 bases, the J end lost 0 bases, and 7 bases lay between the germline ends. The CDR3 length is 13 residues. Germline V gene sequence: CDR1 SGHKS, CDR2 YYEKEE (reference sequence). The CDR3 DNA is TGTGCCAGCGGCCCCTCGAACACCGGGGAGCTGTTTTTT. Translated, it gives CASGPSNTGELFF.

The V call is TRBV7-2, the J call TRBJ2-3; TRBD2 aligns across 10 bases. The CDR3 is 15 residues long. The germline gives CDR1 SGHTA, CDR2 FQGNSA. The ends lost 3 bases at V and 2 bases at J; junction bases unmatched: 2. CDR3 in amino acids: CASSLGLAYTDTQYF. As DNA, the CDR3 is TGTGCCAGCAGCTTGGGACTAGCGTACACAGATACGCAGTATTTT.

The rearrangement uses TRBV6-2 or TRBV6-3 and TRBJ2-1; 7 bases map to TRBD1. The V and J ends lost 4 bases and 0 bases, in that order; junction bases with no gene match: 0. The CDR3 is 14 residues long. Germline V gene data show CDR1 as MNHEY and CDR2 as SVGEGT. The CDR3 sequence: CASSWDSSYNEQFF. For the CDR3, the DNA is TGTGCCAGCAGTTGGGACAGCTCCTACAATGAGCAGTTCTTC.

The chain joins TRBV13 to TRBJ2-5, with TRBD1 as a possible D gene (5 bases). CDR3 length: 14 amino acids. Trimming left V 3 bases short and J 4 bases short, with 12 bases between. CDR1 is PRHDT, CDR2 FYEKMQ, per germline (reference sequence). CDR3 sequence (DNA): TGTGCCAGCAGCTTTCGCAGGGTGGGAGAGACCCAGTACTTC. Its translation is CASSFRRVGETQYF.

The chain has TRBV6-5 and TRBJ1-4; D unresolved. The CDR3 totals 13 residues. Germline CDR1 is MNHEY and CDR2 is SVGAGI. V lost 3 bases and J 11 bases, leaving 13 bases between the germline ends. Here the CDR3 DNA reads TGTGCCAGCAGTTATGGAGGTTTGCAGAAACTGTTTTTT. Translation: CASSYGGLQKLFF.